These 23 T cell receptor beta chains came from one sample sequenced in a study of T cell changes during pregnancy in multiple sclerosis. The repertoire was sequenced with immunoSEQ multiplex PCR; TCRdb's copy has only in-frame clones and lacks some. Counted here are 70,000 to 95,000 clones, 93% occurring once; the ten biggest clones make up more than 2%. The sample in question was peripheral blood, obtained in the second trimester of pregnancy. Receptor source: a female donor with multiple sclerosis, enrolled in a pregnancy study.

This chain uses TRBV6-6 with TRBJ2-2; D unresolved. CDR3 length: 14 residues. V lost 0 bases, J lost 3 bases, and 5 bases lay in between. Germline CDR1 is MNHNY and CDR2 is SVGAGI (reference sequence). CDR3 residues: CASSYSRDTGELFF. The DNA for the CDR3 is TGTGCCAGCAGTTACTCCCGGGACACCGGGGAGCTGTTTTTT.

The V call is TRBV7-9, the J call TRBJ2-4, with TRBD1 matching 7 bases. V gave up 5 bases and J gave up 0 bases; unmatched junction bases: 10. The CDR3 consists of 17 residues. CDR1 and CDR2 from the germline V gene are SEHNR and FQNEAQ (reference sequence). The CDR3 DNA follows: TGTGCCAGCAGCCCCTCAGGACAGGCCCTAGCCAAAAACATTCAGTACTTC. Its translation is CASSPSGQALAKNIQYF. The entire variable domain, with the rest obtained from reference TRBV7-9 and TRBJ2-4, is as follows: DTGVSQNPRHKITKRGQNVTFRCDPISEHNRLYWYRQTLGQGPEFLTYFQNEAQLEKSRLLSDRFSAERPKGSFSTLEIQRTEQGDSAMYLCASSPSGQALAKNIQYFGAGTRLSVL.

A few counts support this clone. This rearrangement joins TRBV5-6 to TRBJ1-5, with unresolved D. V lost 4 bases, J lost 0 bases, and 8 bases lay in between. The CDR3 is 14 residues long. In germline, CDR1 is SGHDT, CDR2 YYEEEE. The CDR3 loop reads CASSRLNSNQPQHF. CDR3 nucleotide sequence: TGTGCCAGCAGCCGACTGAATAGCAATCAGCCCCAGCATTTT.

The chain uses TRBV5-1 and TRBJ2-1, with TRBD2 identical over 8 bases. Germline lookup yields CDR1 SGHRS and CDR2 YFSETQ. The CDR3 extends over 19 amino acids. The ends lost 4 bases at V and 7 bases at J; junction bases unmatched: 22. CDR3 DNA sequence: TGCGCCAGCAGCCCGGCAAAAGGTCGGGGAGCGGGGGTTGCAAATGAGCAGTTCTTC. Translation: CASSPAKGRGAGVANEQFF.

The rearrangement joins TRBV5-1 to TRBJ2-7; 9 bases are a match to TRBD1. Losses at the gene ends were 6 bases for V and 3 bases for J; bases not matched to a gene: 7. The CDR3 consists of 14 residues. Germline V gene data show CDR1 as SGHRS and CDR2 as YFSETQ. This CDR3 is CASKDRGGFYEQYF. DNA for the CDR3: TGCGCCAGCAAGGACAGGGGAGGATTCTACGAGCAGTACTTC.

The chain combines TRBV5-4 with TRBJ1-1; a possible D gene is TRBD1 (5 bases). CDR1 and CDR2 from the germline V gene are SGHNT and YYREEE (reference sequence). The CDR3 has 15 residues. The germline V and J ends were trimmed by 0 bases and 1 base, with 10 bases remaining between them. CDR3 DNA: TGTGCCAGCAGCTTGGGCGGGGCGACGAACACTGAAGCTTTCTTT. Amino acid sequence: CASSLGGATNTEAFF.

This clone showed up just a few times. This rearrangement joins TRBV29-1 to TRBJ2-5; 7 bases map to TRBD1. Germline CDR1 reads SQVTM; CDR2 reads ANQGSEA. CDR3 size: 13 residues. The V and J ends lost 4 bases and 5 bases, in that order; junction bases with no gene match: 7. In DNA form, the CDR3 reads TGCAGCGTTGCCAGGGGGATGGGGGAGACCCAGTACTTC. This translates into CSVARGMGETQYF.

This chain joins TRBV21-1 and TRBJ1-5; TRBD1, the table's D call, lacks a check against the DNA. TRBV21-1 is assigned pseudogene status. The CDR3 is 18 amino acids. CDR3 amino acids: CASSETGTGGYSNQPQHF. DNA of the CDR3: TGTGCCAGCAGCGAGACCGGGACAGGGGGTTATAGCAATCAGCCCCAGCATTTT.

The gene calls are TRBV13 and TRBJ2-3; the D gene is possibly TRBD2 (6 bases). The germline CDR1 and CDR2 sequences are PRHDT and FYEKMQ (reference sequence). This CDR3 has 15 amino acids. The V end was cut by 3 bases, the J end by 1 base, with 11 bases between. CDR3 bases: TGTGCCAGCAGCTTGCGGGGAATCGGCACAGATACGCAGTATTTT. Translation gives CASSLRGIGTDTQYF.

The chain employs TRBV29-1 and TRBJ2-3, with D hard to call. CDR3 length equals 11 residues. The ends were cut back, 7 bases at V and 7 bases at J, with 12 bases in the middle. Per the germline V gene, CDR1 is SQVTM and CDR2 is ANQGSEA. The CDR3 spells CSATTTNTQYF. The CDR3 DNA reads TGCAGCGCCACTACTACGAATACGCAGTATTTT.

The chain has TRBV5-1 and TRBJ1-1; no reliable D call. The V gene's germline CDR1 is SGHRS and CDR2 YFSETQ. The CDR3 totals 14 residues. V shed 6 bases and J shed 0 bases, with 12 bases lying between them. CDR3 sequence reads: CASTYEFLNTEAFF. The CDR3 bases are TGCGCCAGCACTTACGAGTTCCTGAACACTGAAGCTTTCTTT.

The genes are TRBV5-1 and TRBJ1-1, with D tentatively TRBD1 (5 bases). Trimming cost V 2 bases and J 4 bases, with 9 bases left between them. Germline V gene data show CDR1 as SGHRS and CDR2 as YFSETQ. The CDR3 spans 13 residues. CDR3 coding DNA: TGCGCCAGCAGCTTTCAGGGCCGCACTGAAGCTTTCTTT. This sequence encodes CASSFQGRTEAFF.

This chain connects TRBV25-1 to TRBJ2-6; D is undetermined. Germline V CDR1 and CDR2: MGHDK, SYGVNS. The CDR3 is 15 amino acids. Between the trimmed V and J ends, which lost 6 bases and 1 base, there was a span of 10 bases. The DNA of the CDR3 is TGTGCCAGCAGGACCGACGGGTCTGGGGCCAACGTCCTGACTTTC. Protein product: CASRTDGSGANVLTF. The variable domain in full, with the rest retrieved from reference TRBV25-1 and TRBJ2-6, is EADIYQTPRYLVIGTGKKITLECSQTMGHDKMYWYQQDPGMELHLIHYSYGVNSTEKGDLSSESTVSRIRTEHFPLTLESARPSHTSQYLCASRTDGSGANVLTFGAGSRLTVL.

V gene TRBV20-1 combines with J gene TRBJ2-4; D remains ambiguous. Per germline, CDR1 DFQATT and CDR2 SNEGSKA (reference sequence). The CDR3 is 10 residues long. V lost 6 bases and J 3 bases, leaving 3 bases between the germline ends. CDR3 loop: CSANKNIQYF. CDR3 nucleotides: TGCAGTGCCAACAAAAACATTCAGTACTTC.

The genes are TRBV5-4 and TRBJ2-7; TRBD1 matches at 11 bases. Germline V gene data show CDR1 as SGHNT and CDR2 as YYREEE (reference sequence). The junction had 7 bases not matched to a gene; V was cut back by 4 bases and J by 4 bases. The CDR3 is made up of 15 amino acids. CDR3 bases: TGTGCCAGCAGCCACCGGGACAGGGGGTTTTACGAGCAGTACTTC. Its translation is CASSHRDRGFYEQYF.

The rearrangement joins TRBV19 to TRBJ1-6; no reliable D call. V was cut by 6 bases and J by 4 bases, with 16 bases left in between. The CDR3 is 16 residues long. The germline V gene encodes CDR1 LNHDA and CDR2 SQIVND (reference sequence). The CDR3 protein is CASRAPGDGYNSPLHF. DNA for the CDR3: TGTGCCAGTAGGGCCCCCGGGGATGGATATAATTCACCCCTCCACTTT.

This clone was counted a single time. This chain uses TRBV18 with TRBJ2-7; possible D gene TRBD1, 6 bases. The ends were cut back, 3 bases at V and 5 bases at J, with 20 bases in the middle. CDR1 KGHSH and CDR2 LQKENI come from the germline V gene. The CDR3 has 16 amino acids. In nucleotides, the CDR3 is TGTGCCAGCTCACCTAGAGTGGGGGCGCCCGGGGACGAGCAGTACTTC. This encodes CASSPRVGAPGDEQYF.

This sequence joins TRBV18 and TRBJ2-3; 8 bases are a match to TRBD2. The CDR3 loop spans 18 amino acids. Germline CDR1 reads KGHSH; CDR2 reads LQKENI. Unmatched junction bases numbered 13, after V lost 3 bases and J lost 2 bases. This chain's CDR3 is CASSPYVVAGSITDTQYF. As DNA, the CDR3 is TGTGCCAGCTCACCCTATGTCGTAGCGGGGAGCATCACAGATACGCAGTATTTT.

The V gene is TRBV19, the J gene TRBJ1-1; D ambiguous. V was cut by 6 bases and J by 1 base, with 9 bases left in between. The germline gives CDR1 LNHDA, CDR2 SQIVND (reference sequence). The CDR3 consists of 13 residues. The DNA of the CDR3 is TGTGCCAGTAGCGTAACAGAGAACACTGAAGCTTTCTTT. It specifies CASSVTENTEAFF.

This chain joins TRBV27 and TRBJ2-5, with TRBD2 identical over 8 bases. After removal of 5 bases from V and 0 bases from J, the junction contained 5 bases not matched to a gene. Germline CDR1 is MNHEY and CDR2 is SMNVEV (reference sequence). This CDR3 has 15 amino acids. The CDR3 nucleotides are TGTGCCAGCAGTCTTAGCGGGGCGTACCAAGAGACCCAGTACTTC. This encodes CASSLSGAYQETQYF.

This clone was found once. The CDR3 spells CASIGLAGSGELFF. DNA for the CDR3: TGTGCCAGCATTGGACTAGCGGGTTCCGGGGAGCTGTTTTTT. The chain is built from TRBV2 and TRBJ2-2; 11 bases are a match to TRBD2. Germline CDR1 and CDR2: SNHLY and FYNNEI. The CDR3 totals 14 residues. V was pared by 7 bases and J by 6 bases, with 4 bases of the junction left unmatched. Supplemented by reference TRBV2 and TRBJ2-2, the full variable domain reads EPEVTQTPSHQVTQMGQEVILRCVPISNHLYFYWYRQILGQKVEFLVSFYNNEISEKSEIFDDQFSVERPDGSNFTLKIRSTKLEDSAMYFCASIGLAGSGELFFGEGSRLTVL.

As DNA, the CDR3 is TGTGCCAGCAGCTCCAACGGGCTAGCGGGAGGGTCCTCCTACAATGAGCAGTTCTTC. Protein sequence: CASSSNGLAGGSSYNEQFF. The chain recombines TRBV7-9 with TRBJ2-1, with 12 nucleotides matching TRBD2. Trimming cost V 4 bases and J 0 bases; bases outside gene matches: 10. The length of the CDR3 is 19 residues. Germline V CDR1 and CDR2: SEHNR, FQNEAQ (reference sequence).

The V and J genes are TRBV9 and TRBJ2-6; D is undetermined. The CDR3 is 15 residues long. V shed 3 bases and J shed 3 bases, with 10 bases lying between them. Per the germline V gene, CDR1 is SGDLS and CDR2 is YYNGEE. The CDR3, as DNA: TGTGCCAGCAGCGGCGATACTTTTGGGGCCAACGTCCTGACTTTC. Its protein product is CASSGDTFGANVLTF.